A single T cell receptor (beta chain) is shown here with its context. Its antigen is undetermined. The source of the sample is a study of cytotoxic CD8 clonotypes in ibrutinib-treated CLL. Germline CDR1 is SGHAT and CDR2 is FQNNGV. This CDR3 is built from 14 residues. Trimming took 0 bases from V and 3 from J, leaving 6 bases between them. Study-wide results and limits: Exceeding age-matched healthy donors, baseline clonality also tracked the counts of circulating CD8+ T cells. Clonality grew at ibrutinib response; at progression, it decreased back toward baseline.

Repertoires were generated with immunoSEQ multiplex PCR, while TCRdb's copy carries only in-frame clones and drops some. The sample lists 330,000 or so clones, 67% seen once, with 6% to 6.5% in the top ten. This TCR was recovered from a human donor with chronic lymphocytic leukemia. The sample in question was PBMCs, obtained after 36 months of ibrutinib treatment. The V call is TRBV11-2, the J call TRBJ1-3, with D uncertain. Written as DNA, the CDR3 is TGTGCCAGCAGCTTAGATCGGATTGGAAACACCATATATTTT. It yields the protein CASSLDRIGNTIYF. The full variable domain, its missing parts supplied by reference TRBV11-2 and TRBJ1-3, is EAGVAQSPRYKIIEKRQSVAFWCNPISGHATLYWYQQILGQGPKLLIQFQNNGVVDDSQLPKDRFSAERLKGVDSTLKIQPAKLEDSAVYLCASSLDRIGNTIYFGEGSWLTVV.